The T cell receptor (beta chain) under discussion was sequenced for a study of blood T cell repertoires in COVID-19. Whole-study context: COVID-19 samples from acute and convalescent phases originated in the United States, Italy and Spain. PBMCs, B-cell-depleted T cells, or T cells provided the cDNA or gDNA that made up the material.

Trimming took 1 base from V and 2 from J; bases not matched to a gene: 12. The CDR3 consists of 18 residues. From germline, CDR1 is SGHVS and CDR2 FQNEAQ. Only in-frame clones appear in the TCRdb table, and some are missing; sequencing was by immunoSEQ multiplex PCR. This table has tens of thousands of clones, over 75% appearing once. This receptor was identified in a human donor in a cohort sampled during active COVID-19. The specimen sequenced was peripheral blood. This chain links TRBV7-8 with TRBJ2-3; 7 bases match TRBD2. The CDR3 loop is CASSLGVSSGSATDTQYF. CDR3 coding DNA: TGTGCCAGCAGCTTAGGGGTCTCTAGCGGTTCCGCCACAGATACGCAGTATTTT.